This T cell receptor beta chain stems from a study of T cells in Graves' hyperthyroidism and ophthalmopathy. TCR beta CDR3 regions were amplified from RNA transcripts. A set of HTBI primers served as the primers for a first-round RT-PCR of the TCR CDR3. TCRdb re-called the multiplex PCR reads through MiXCR, storing one row per CDR3 protein. The table includes fewer than 350,000 distinct CDR3 sequences, about a sixth detected once. Study-wide results and caveats: For ophthalmopathy, model prediction preceded onset by a median roughly 6.5 months. Blood also held most thyroid clonotypes expanded beyond 0.001.

This clonotype appeared many times. Its antigen is unidentified. Germline V gene data show CDR1 as KGHDR and CDR2 as SFDVKD. V was trimmed by 2 bases and J by 7 bases, leaving 10 bases between them. The CDR3 consists of 13 residues. The sequenced material came from blood. The receptor's source is a woman aged 40-49 years with Graves' ophthalmopathy. This chain uses TRBV24-1 with TRBJ1-1, with a tentative D call TRBD1 (6 bases). DNA of the CDR3: TGTGCCACCAGTGATTCAGGCAGGGGTGAAGCTTTCTTT. This encodes CATSDSGRGEAFF.